This T cell receptor beta chain was sequenced during a study of shared clonotypes between healthy human individuals (dated by TCRdb to the early 2020s). Background on the whole study: The cohort comprised a couple of women and a few men aged 18 to 49 years. Per donor, leukapheresis produced somewhere between about 0.85 and 9.5 billion PBMCs. Libraries were prepared and TCR repertoires were sequenced by different laboratories using diverse techniques, in order to increase sequencing depth and limit assay-specific biases. For each donor, CD4 naive and CD4 memory were each given three plates, CD8 naive was given two plates, and CD8 memory was given one plate. To estimate repertoire size and how much clonotypes are shared between individuals, the study performed deep sequencing of blood TCR repertoires from roughly five healthy adults. Paper-wide results and their limitations: Because the study included only a small number of donors, the genetic and exposure-history diversity represented was limited. Even with the large sequencing depth, rarefaction of the sorted-subset datasets indicated that sequencing was incomplete. Larger estimated clonotype richness was generally found for naive subsets than for memory subsets. Across a handful of donors, about 4.5% of naive CD4, roughly 3.8% of naive CD8, approximately 2.5% of memory CD4, and about 0.4% of memory CD8 clonotypes were shared. Clonotypes shared by all four sorted-subset donors showed higher generation probabilities than non-shared clonotypes. Pairwise subsampling led to the expectation that sequencing depth would affect the degree of clonotype sharing among donors. Sampling was limited to blood, and TCR repertoires in tissue likely differ from TCR repertoires in blood.

Turning to this clone: Its specific antigen is unknown. No base-level quality is on record; no much larger clone is a single base apart.

Using the deep immunoSEQ assay, TCR CDR3 regions were amplified from genomic DNA by multiplex PCR. Genomic DNA extracted from each cell subset was distributed evenly over all wells of several immunoSEQ 96-well plates, and each plate served as one replicate. For sorted subsets, each replicate PCR was loaded with 150 to 250 ng genomic DNA, equivalent to 32,000 or so T cell genomes. Purified libraries were quantified with a Qubit 3.0 fluorometer, sized on a Bioanalyzer 2100, and re-quantified with the KAPA Library Quantification kit. Each immunoSEQ 96-well plate was sequenced on its own single-read 150-cycle Illumina NextSeq 550 flow cell. For the original study's pipeline: Because the immunoSEQ output held only junctional sequences and lacked quality scores, the filtering could not match the filtering applied to full-length reads. Sequences were annotated with PyIR, a Python wrapper for IgBLAST v1.9, and V/J genes and CDR3 were assigned using IMGT germline references. Any read was removed if the V/J assignment was weak (E-value above 1e-6), the CDR3 was missing, or the read contained stop codons, out-of-frame junctions, or ambiguous translated residues. V3J clonotypes were defined as sequences sharing an identical inferred V gene, J gene, and CDR3 amino acid sequence. Percentage overlap between repertoires was computed as shared unique clonotypes divided by the size of the smaller repertoire. Three approaches were used to assess repertoire richness: RTK rarefaction, the Chao1 estimator, and Recon v2.1 estimates of unobserved clonotypes. Generation probabilities were computed with OLGA for all TCRbeta clonotypes obtained by the gDNA method from a few donors. TCRdb took this table from immuneACCESS and kept in-frame rearrangements with V and J called. Such tables lack part of the clones; where checked against another copy, unresolved V genes explain under half of the gap, and the rest is unexplained. V and J calls and clone size are given by that table; D and trimming were obtained from the DNA. The sample table shows 950,000 to 1,300,000 clones, and about 75% are seen once. Around 1.5% of the sample is in the top ten clones.

The donors were healthy, HIV-negative adults who had no recently reported acute infections or vaccinations. Every donor was a Caucasian adult living in Nashville, Tennessee, USA. CD4+ T cells were enriched by magnetic negative selection, after which naive cells were positively selected on CD45RA and the negative fraction was taken as the memory subset. Blood was obtained by leukapheresis, after which PBMCs were separated by Ficoll-Histopaque density gradient centrifugation and cryopreserved in liquid nitrogen vapor phase. Analytical flow cytometry was used to check the purity and quantity of every magnetically sorted T cell population. Each sorted fraction had its genomic DNA isolated and then quantified by UV absorbance on a Nanodrop 2000c. The TCR was taken from a man younger than 35 in good health. Sequencing used memory CD4+ T cells sorted from blood. According to the study, the label for this sample's cell subset or site signals: CD45RA-negative fraction.

The DNA is TGTGCCAGCTACCGACTAGCGGGAGGTATCAATGAGCAGTTCTTC. Its protein reads: CASYRLAGGINEQFF. The V and J segments used are TRBV6-1 and TRBJ2-1, and TRBD2 aligns with 13 junction nucleotides. The cysteine opens and the phenylalanine closes a CDR3 of 15 amino acids. CDR3 DNA only is kept here, 45 bases in frame from base 1. Relative to germline, V is missing 8 bases and J is missing 6 bases, with 7 bases of the junction outside any gene match. CDR1 and CDR2, looked up from the germline V gene, are MNHNS and SASEGT.